This TCR beta chain appears in the sequencing data of a study of neurological immune-mediated disorders. Regarding the study as a whole: Levels of TCR clonal expansion peaked in HTLV-1-associated myelopathy and reached their lowest in multiple sclerosis, under those of healthy controls.

Time point described: longitudinal time-point 2. V shed 8 bases and J shed 5 bases, with 12 bases lying between them. Germline CDR1 SGHTA, CDR2 FQGNSA. The CDR3 runs 12 residues. The authors produced cDNA by 5'RACE using 10-nucleotide random UMIs. TCRdb re-called the 5' RACE reads through MiXCR, storing one row per CDR3 protein. Here the sample spans roughly 48,000 distinct CDR3 sequences, about 12% being singletons. This clonotype came up many times. Its antigen is currently unknown. Sequenced material: PBMCs. The receptor comes from a male donor with HTLV-1-associated myelopathy (HAM/TSP). This chain links TRBV7-2 with TRBJ2-5; no clear D gene. The CDR3 DNA sequence: TGTGCCAGCGCTCCGCTCAGGGAGACCCAGTACTTC. Its translation is CASAPLRETQYF.